The 13 T cell receptor delta chains listed next were all sequenced from one sample in a study of gamma-delta chains in newborns, infants, children. TCRdb re-analyzed the reads via CATT. The sample has around 5,000 delta-chain clones, approximately 4.7% seen once; the top ten hold approximately 11%. The source material was blood. All receptors come from a child who was a newborn, infant or young child, either healthy, febrile or measles-vaccinated (not recorded which).

In its sample, this clone was seen a few times. The genes are TRDV2 and TRDJ2; 12 positions agree with TRDD3. After removal of 3 bases from V and 0 bases from J, the junction contained 7 bases not matched to a gene. The CDR3 length is 18 residues. Germline CDR1 GEAIGNYY, CDR2 EKD. The CDR3, as DNA: TGTGCCTGTGACGTACTGGGGGATACCCCCACTTTGACAGCACAACTCTTCTTT. Amino acids: CACDVLGDTPTLTAQLFF.

By share, this clone counts as medium-sized (0.01 to 0.1%). The sample carries other DNA sequences with the same CDR3. This chain uses TRDV2 with TRDJ3; 13 bases are shared with TRDD3. This CDR3 region has 19 residues. The trim removed 0 bases at V and 4 bases at J, leaving 5 bases unmatched. Per germline, CDR1 GEAIGNYY and CDR2 EKD. The CDR3: CACDTVLGDTPWDTRQMFF. CDR3 sequence (DNA): TGTGCCTGTGACACCGTACTGGGGGATACGCCATGGGACACCCGACAGATGTTTTTC.

V is TRDV1 and J is TRDJ1, with TRDD3 identical over 10 bases. The J gene, left out of TCRdb, was set here by checking the DNA against germline. The germline gives CDR1 TSWWSYY, CDR2 QGS. The CDR3 has 22 residues. V gave up 2 bases and J gave up 0 bases; unmatched junction bases: 21. The CDR3 sequence: CALGEKFSRGGYHLLYTDKLIF. In DNA form, the CDR3 reads TGTGCTCTTGGGGAAAAATTTTCCCGTGGGGGATACCATCTCCTGTACACCGATAAACTCATCTTT.

No V gene was called, and the J gene is TRDJ1; the listed D gene, TRDD3, was not tested against the DNA. This CDR3 is 18 amino acids long. The chain's CDR3 is CALGEFSPTPPMADKLIF. The CDR3 bases are TGTGCTCTTGGGGAGTTTTCCCCCACGCCTCCCATGGCCGATAAACTCATCTTT.

The rearrangement joins TRDV1 to TRDJ1; 13 nucleotides line up with TRDD3. Unmatched junction bases numbered 23, after V lost 2 bases and J lost 5 bases. The germline V gene encodes CDR1 TSWWSYY and CDR2 QGS. The CDR3 length is 22 residues. This CDR3 reads CALGEVIFLPYPTGGYGDKLIF. The CDR3 DNA reads as TGTGCTCTTGGGGAAGTCATATTCCTACCATATCCTACTGGGGGATACGGAGATAAACTCATCTTT.

The table lists this clone with a few counts. It is likely a read error: a sequence one base away is far more abundant. The chain uses TRDV2 and TRDJ3; 11 nucleotides agree with TRDD3. Germline-derived CDR1 and CDR2 are GEAIGNYY and EKD. The CDR3 is made up of 18 amino acids. This CDR3 reads CARDTVLGDTWDTRQMFF. In DNA, the CDR3 is TGTGCCCGTGACACCGTACTGGGGGATACCTGGGACACCCGACAGATGTTTTTC.

This clone was observed a few times. With only one base between it and a far larger clone, this is likely a read error. This chain links TRDV2 with TRDJ3; 10 nucleotides align to TRDD3. The CDR3 has 18 residues. The junction had 3 bases not matched to a gene; V was cut back by 2 bases and J by 0 bases. Per germline, CDR1 GEAIGNYY and CDR2 EKD. The CDR3 region has the DNA TGTGCCTGTGACAGTGCTGGGGGATACTCCTGGGACACCCGACAGATGTTTTTC. Its translation: CACDSAGGYSWDTRQMFF.

This clone was recorded a few times. The genes are TRDV1 and TRDJ1, with D possibly being TRDD1 or TRDD3 (5 bases each). Trimming left V 2 bases short and J 0 bases short, with 28 bases between. The CDR3 sequence is 21 residues long. Germline V gives CDR1 TSWWSYY, CDR2 QGS. The CDR3 here is CALGENDIGWGEEIYTDKLIF. The CDR3 DNA reads TGTGCTCTTGGGGAAAACGATATCGGGTGGGGAGAGGAAATTTACACCGATAAACTCATCTTT.

This clone was observed a few times. The chain employs TRDV1 and TRDJ1; 10 nucleotides line up with TRDD3. From germline, CDR1 is TSWWSYY and CDR2 QGS. This CDR3 comprises 19 residues. Trimming took 2 bases from V and 4 from J; bases not matched to a gene: 16. The CDR3 region has the DNA TGTGCTCTTGGGGAAGGGGCCGGTGACTGGGGGATTGGAGTCGATAAACTCATCTTT. This gives the protein CALGEGAGDWGIGVDKLIF.

This clone was picked up a small number of times. The chain joins TRDV2 to TRDJ3; the match to TRDD3 covers 12 bases. V trimming: 0 bases; J trimming: 1 base; junction bases outside the gene matches: 6. The CDR3 loop spans 20 amino acids. The germline gives CDR1 GEAIGNYY, CDR2 EKD. The CDR3 DNA reads as TGTGCCTGTGACACCGGGGGCTGGGGGATACGATCCTGGGACACCCGACAGATGTTTTTC. It codes for CACDTGGWGIRSWDTRQMFF.

In this sample, this clone turned up a few times. The rearrangement links TRDV1 to TRDJ1; D perhaps matches TRDD3 (8 bases). This CDR3 region has 23 residues. Germline CDR1 is TSWWSYY and CDR2 is QGS. Trimming stripped 1 base from V and 0 bases from J, with 33 bases between. The CDR3 spells CALGERDLPHGGFDLGYTDKLIF. As DNA, the CDR3 is TGTGCTCTTGGGGAACGGGACCTTCCTCATGGGGGATTCGATCTGGGGTACACCGATAAACTCATCTTT.

This clone was observed a handful of times. The sample has other DNA sequences that encode this CDR3 too. The genes are TRDV2 and TRDJ2, with a tentative D call TRDD3 (6 bases). Trimming cost V 3 bases and J 4 bases, with 17 bases left between them. The CDR3 is made up of 16 amino acids. Germline lookup yields CDR1 GEAIGNYY and CDR2 EKD. The CDR3 region is CACDAISEDTTAQLFF. The CDR3 bases are TGTGCCTGTGACGCAATTTCAGAGGATACGACAGCACAACTCTTCTTT.

This clone was detected a few times. V usage is TRDV2 and J usage is TRDJ1; 12 positions match TRDD3. The length of the CDR3 is 14 residues. Germline values: CDR1 GEAIGNYY, CDR2 EKD. With V trimmed by 2 bases and J by 6 bases, 3 bases remained unmatched. The CDR3 region is CACDKLGDTNKLIF. For the CDR3, the DNA is TGTGCCTGTGACAAACTGGGGGATACAAATAAACTCATCTTT.